These T cell receptor beta chains were read from a single sample in a study of vaccination effects on CD4 cells after COVID-19. Produced via immunoSEQ multiplex PCR; TCRdb's table is partial and in-frame only. The table shows roughly 25,000 clones, with around 82% occurring only once. These TCRs' antigens remain unknown. The specimen was CD4+ T cells from PBMCs cultured with HCoV-NL63 spike peptides, collected before COVID-19 vaccination. These receptors were obtained from a human donor who had a prior SARS-CoV-2 infection. CDR3s include the opening cysteine and the closing phenylalanine or tryptophan. D genes are given only for firm matches. Clone size, where shown, is once, few, many, or a class for clones that have expanded.

j_call,d_call,clone_size,v_call,cdr3_nt,cdr3_aa
TRBJ2-2,TRBD1,-,TRBV7-2,TGTGCCAGCAGCTTACAGACAGGGGACACCGGGGAGCTGTTTTTT,CASSLQTGDTGELFF
TRBJ1-2,-,few,TRBV30,TGTGCCTGGGGCAGGGTTCTCTATGGCTACACCTTC,CAWGRVLYGYTF
TRBJ2-7,-,-,TRBV7-3,TGTGCCAGCAGCTACACAGGGGGGGGTGAGCAGTACTTC,CASSYTGGGEQYF
TRBJ2-7,TRBD2,-,TRBV9,TGTGCCAGCAGCTTCGGGACTAGCGGCATCTACGAGCAGTACTTC,CASSFGTSGIYEQYF
TRBJ2-3,TRBD2,-,TRBV19,TGTGCCAGTAGTATCGACTGGACTAGACCTAGCACAGATACGCAGTATTTT,CASSIDWTRPSTDTQYF
TRBJ2-7,TRBD1,-,TRBV18,TGTGCCAGCTCACCACCGGGACAGGGGTTGTACGAGCAGTACTTC,CASSPPGQGLYEQYF
TRBJ1-4,-,-,TRBV3-1/TRBV3-2,TGTGCCAGCAGCCCCCAAGGAGGGGTTGGTGAAAAACTGTTTTTT,CASSPQGGVGEKLFF
TRBJ1-5,-,-,TRBV6-2/TRBV6-3,TGTGCCAGCAGTTACGGTAATCAGCCCCAGCATTTT,CASSYGNQPQHF
TRBJ2-5,-,-,TRBV6-6,TGTGCCAGCAATTCCTGGGGGGAGACCCAGTACTTC,CASNSWGETQYF
TRBJ2-1,TRBD2,-,TRBV11-3,TGTGCCAGCAGCCCAGGACCCCTAGCGGGAGCGTTCTTC,CASSPGPLAGAFF
TRBJ1-1,TRBD1,-,TRBV27,TGTGCCAGCAGTCCCCGACAGGGGGCGAACACTGAAGCTTTCTTT,CASSPRQGANTEAFF
TRBJ2-3,TRBD2,-,TRBV9,TGTGCCAGCAGCGTAGCTCTAGCGGGGGGTTACGGGGCGCAGTATTTT,CASSVALAGGYGAQYF
TRBJ2-1,TRBD2,-,TRBV19,TGTGATTTAGGCGGGAGGGATATCGGGGAGCAGTTCTTC,CDLGGRDIGEQFF
TRBJ2-7,TRBD2,-,TRBV27,TGTGCCAGCAGTCAACCCCCGGGACTAGCGGGAGACGAGCAGTACTTC,CASSQPPGLAGDEQYF
TRBJ1-2,-,few,TRBV4-1,TGCGCCAGCAGCCAAGAAGGCGGGACGCCCTATGGCTACACCTTC,CASSQEGGTPYGYTF
TRBJ2-7,-,-,TRBV6-5,TGTGCCAGCAGTTACTCGTTTGTAGGGACCTACGAGCAGTACTTC,CASSYSFVGTYEQYF
TRBJ1-2,TRBD1,-,TRBV6-5,TGTGCCAGCAGTTACTTCGACAGGGGAGGTACTGGCTACACCTTC,CASSYFDRGGTGYTF
TRBJ2-7,TRBD1,-,TRBV6-5,TGTGCCAGCAGTAGACGGGACAGGTCCTACGAGCAGTACTTC,CASSRRDRSYEQYF
TRBJ2-7,TRBD2,-,TRBV7-3,TGTGCCAGCAGCTTATCGGGGGGGGAGCAGTACTTC,CASSLSGGEQYF
TRBJ2-2,-,-,TRBV30,TGTGCCTGGGAATCTTGGCGACGGGAGAACTCCGGGGAGCTGTTTTTT,CAWESWRRENSGELFF
TRBJ1-6,TRBD1,-,TRBV9,TGTGCCAGCGCACTAGACAGGGGGTATTCACCCCTCCACTTT,CASALDRGYSPLHF
TRBJ2-2,-,-,TRBV27,TGTGCCAGCACTTTACGACGAGTGGGGCAGGGAGGCACCGGGGAGCTGTTTTTT,CASTLRRVGQGGTGELFF
TRBJ2-3,TRBD1,few,TRBV9,TGTGCCAGCAGCGCCCGGGACAGGGACACAGATACGCAGTATTTT,CASSARDRDTDTQYF
TRBJ2-1,-,-,TRBV11-3,TGTGCCAGCAGCTTAGCCTCGAGAGGACTCTACAATGAGCAGTTCTTC,CASSLASRGLYNEQFF
TRBJ2-3,-,few,TRBV7-9,TGTGCCAGCAGCTTTCCGACCGCGAGTGATGATACGCAGTATTTT,CASSFPTASDDTQYF
TRBJ2-7,TRBD2,-,TRBV30,TGTGCCTGGAACAAACTAGCGGGGGGCCGGGAGCAGTACTTC,CAWNKLAGGREQYF
TRBJ2-5,-,-,TRBV15,TGTGCCACCAGCAGAGATACTCAGACCCAGTACTTC,CATSRDTQTQYF